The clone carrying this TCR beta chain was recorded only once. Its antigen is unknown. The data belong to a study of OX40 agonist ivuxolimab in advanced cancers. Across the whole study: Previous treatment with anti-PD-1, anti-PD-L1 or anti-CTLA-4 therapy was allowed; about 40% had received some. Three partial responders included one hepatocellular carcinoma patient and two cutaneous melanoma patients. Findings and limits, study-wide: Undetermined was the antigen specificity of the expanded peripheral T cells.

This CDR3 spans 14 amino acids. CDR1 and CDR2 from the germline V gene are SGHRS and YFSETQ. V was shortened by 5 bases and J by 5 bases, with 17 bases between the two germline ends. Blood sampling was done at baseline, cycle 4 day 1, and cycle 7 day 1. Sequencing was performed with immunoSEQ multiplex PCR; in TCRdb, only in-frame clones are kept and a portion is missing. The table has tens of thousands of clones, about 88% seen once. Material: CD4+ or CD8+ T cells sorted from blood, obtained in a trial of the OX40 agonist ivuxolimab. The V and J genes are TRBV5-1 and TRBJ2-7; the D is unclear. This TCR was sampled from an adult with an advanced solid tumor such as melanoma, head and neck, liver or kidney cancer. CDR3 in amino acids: CASSPDQPLDEQYF. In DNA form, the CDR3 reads TGCGCCAGCAGTCCGGACCAGCCCCTTGACGAGCAGTACTTC.